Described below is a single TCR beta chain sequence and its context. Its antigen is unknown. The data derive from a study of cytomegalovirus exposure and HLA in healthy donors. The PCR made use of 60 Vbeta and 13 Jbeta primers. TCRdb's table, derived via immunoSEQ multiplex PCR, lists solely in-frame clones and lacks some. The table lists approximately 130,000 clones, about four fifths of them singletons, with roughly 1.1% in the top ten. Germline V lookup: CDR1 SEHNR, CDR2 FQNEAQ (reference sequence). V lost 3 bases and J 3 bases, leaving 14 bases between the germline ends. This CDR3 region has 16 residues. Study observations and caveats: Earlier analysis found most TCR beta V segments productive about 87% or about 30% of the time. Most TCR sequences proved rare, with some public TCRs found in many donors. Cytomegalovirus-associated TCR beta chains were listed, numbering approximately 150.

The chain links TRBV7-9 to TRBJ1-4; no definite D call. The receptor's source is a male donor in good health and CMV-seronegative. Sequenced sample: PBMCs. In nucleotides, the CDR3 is TGTGCCAGCAGCTTTCCCCCACAGCTCGCTAATGAAAAACTGTTTTTT. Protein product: CASSFPPQLANEKLFF.